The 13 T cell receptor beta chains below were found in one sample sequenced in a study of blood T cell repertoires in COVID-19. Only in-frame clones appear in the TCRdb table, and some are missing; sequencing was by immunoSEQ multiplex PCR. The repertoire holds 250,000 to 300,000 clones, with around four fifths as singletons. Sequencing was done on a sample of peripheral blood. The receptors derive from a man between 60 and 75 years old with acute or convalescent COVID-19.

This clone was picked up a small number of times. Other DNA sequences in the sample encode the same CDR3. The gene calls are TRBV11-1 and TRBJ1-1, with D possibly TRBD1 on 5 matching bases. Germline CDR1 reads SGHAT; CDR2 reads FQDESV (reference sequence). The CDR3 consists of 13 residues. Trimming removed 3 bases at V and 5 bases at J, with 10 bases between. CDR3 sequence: CASSLGRVTEAFF. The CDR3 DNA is TGTGCCAGCAGCTTGGGCAGGGTTACTGAAGCTTTCTTT. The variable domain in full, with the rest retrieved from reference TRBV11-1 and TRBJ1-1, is EAEVAQSPRYKITEKSQAVAFWCDPISGHATLYWYRQILGQGPELLVQFQDESVVDDSQLPKDRFSAERLKGVDSTLKIQPAELGDSAMYLCASSLGRVTEAFFGQGTRLTVV.

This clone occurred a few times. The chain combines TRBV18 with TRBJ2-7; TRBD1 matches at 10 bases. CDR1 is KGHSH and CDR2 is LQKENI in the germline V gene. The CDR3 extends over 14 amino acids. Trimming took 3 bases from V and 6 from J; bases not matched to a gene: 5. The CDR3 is CASSPGTGAFEQYF. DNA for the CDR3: TGTGCCAGCTCACCGGGGACAGGGGCTTTCGAGCAGTACTTC.

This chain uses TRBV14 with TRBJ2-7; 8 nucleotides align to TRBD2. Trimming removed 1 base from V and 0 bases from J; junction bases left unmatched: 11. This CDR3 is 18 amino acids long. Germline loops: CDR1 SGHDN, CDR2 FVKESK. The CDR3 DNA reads TGTGCCAGCAGCCAAGTAACTAGCGGAGAGAGAAGCTCCTACGAGCAGTACTTC. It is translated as CASSQVTSGERSSYEQYF.

The CDR3 DNA follows: TGTGCCAGCAGCTTAGCGCAGAGGTGGGACACTGAAGCTTTCTTT. It codes for CASSLAQRWDTEAFF. The chain carries TRBV7-8 and TRBJ1-1; D remains unclear. Trimming removed 0 bases at V and 3 bases at J, with 11 bases between. The CDR3 loop spans 15 amino acids. Germline lookup yields CDR1 SGHVS and CDR2 FQNEAQ.

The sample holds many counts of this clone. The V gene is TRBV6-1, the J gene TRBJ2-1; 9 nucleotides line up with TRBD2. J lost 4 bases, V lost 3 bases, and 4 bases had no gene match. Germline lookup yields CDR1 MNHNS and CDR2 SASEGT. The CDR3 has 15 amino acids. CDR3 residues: CASSESSGAYNEQFF. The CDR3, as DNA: TGTGCCAGCAGTGAGTCTAGCGGGGCGTACAATGAGCAGTTCTTC.

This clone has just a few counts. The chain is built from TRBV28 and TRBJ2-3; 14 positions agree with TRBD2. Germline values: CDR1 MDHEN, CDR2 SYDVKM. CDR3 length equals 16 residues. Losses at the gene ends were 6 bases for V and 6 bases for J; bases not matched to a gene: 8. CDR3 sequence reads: CASSSPGTSGSDTQYF. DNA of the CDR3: TGTGCCAGCAGCTCACCCGGGACTAGCGGGAGTGATACGCAGTATTTT.

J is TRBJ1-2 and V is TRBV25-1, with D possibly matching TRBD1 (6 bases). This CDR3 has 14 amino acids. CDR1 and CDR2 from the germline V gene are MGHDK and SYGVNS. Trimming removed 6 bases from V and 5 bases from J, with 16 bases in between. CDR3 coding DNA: TGTGCCAGCAGAGAGGACAGTAGACGTTATGGCTACACCTTC. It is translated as CASREDSRRYGYTF.

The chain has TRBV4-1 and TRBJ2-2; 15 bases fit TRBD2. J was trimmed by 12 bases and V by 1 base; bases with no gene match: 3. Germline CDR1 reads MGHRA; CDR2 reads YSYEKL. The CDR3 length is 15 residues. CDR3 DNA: TGCGCCAGCAGCCAAGGGACTAGCGGGGGGGCGCAGCTGTTTTTT. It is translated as CASSQGTSGGAQLFF.

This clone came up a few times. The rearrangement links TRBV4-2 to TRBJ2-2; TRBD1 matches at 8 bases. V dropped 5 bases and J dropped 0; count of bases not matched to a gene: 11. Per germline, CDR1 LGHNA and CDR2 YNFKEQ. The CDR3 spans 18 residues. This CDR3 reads CASSWPPDRVSNTGELFF. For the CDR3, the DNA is TGTGCCAGCAGCTGGCCCCCGGACAGGGTTTCGAACACCGGGGAGCTGTTTTTT.

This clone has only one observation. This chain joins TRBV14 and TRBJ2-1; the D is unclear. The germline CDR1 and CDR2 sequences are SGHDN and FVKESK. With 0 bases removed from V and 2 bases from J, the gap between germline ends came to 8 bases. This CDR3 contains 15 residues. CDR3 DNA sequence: TGTGCCAGCAGCCAAGATCTGAGCCCCTACAATGAGCAGTTCTTC. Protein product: CASSQDLSPYNEQFF.

CDR3 coding DNA: TGTGCCAGCAGTGAAGTCAGGGCGTCGGATACGCAGTATTTT. It codes for CASSEVRASDTQYF. The rearrangement uses TRBV2 and TRBJ2-3, with D tentatively TRBD1 (5 bases). The CDR3 has 14 residues. Germline V gene lookup returns CDR1 SNHLY and CDR2 FYNNEI. V was cut by 1 base and J by 6 bases, with 11 bases left in between.

The CDR3 protein is CASSLSSSRDQYF. In DNA, the CDR3 is TGTGCCAGCAGCTTATCGAGTTCCCGAGATCAGTACTTC. The chain carries TRBV11-2 and TRBJ2-7; D uncertain. Germline-derived CDR1 and CDR2 are SGHAT and FQNNGV. The CDR3 runs to 13 residues. Trimming cost V 2 bases and J 10 bases, with 15 bases left between them.

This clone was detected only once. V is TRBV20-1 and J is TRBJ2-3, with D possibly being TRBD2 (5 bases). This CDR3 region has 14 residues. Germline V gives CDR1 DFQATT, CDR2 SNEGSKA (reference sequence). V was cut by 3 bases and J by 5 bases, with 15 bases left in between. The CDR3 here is CSASLTPAGDTQYF. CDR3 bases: TGCAGTGCTAGTTTGACGCCCGCGGGAGATACGCAGTATTTT.